This T cell receptor (beta chain) is from a study of OX40 agonist ivuxolimab in advanced cancers. At cycle 4 day 1, cycle 7 day 1, and baseline, blood was sampled. The repertoire was sequenced with immunoSEQ multiplex PCR; TCRdb's copy has only in-frame clones and lacks some. Here the sample spans 60,000 to 80,000 clones, roughly 88% being singletons. The sample was CD4+ or CD8+ T cells sorted from blood, taken in a trial of the OX40 agonist ivuxolimab. This TCR came from an adult with an advanced solid tumor such as melanoma, head and neck, liver or kidney cancer.

The CDR3 DNA is TGTGCCAGTAGTCAAAGGGACAGGCGGGCCTACGAGCAGTACTTC. This encodes CASSQRDRRAYEQYF. The chain joins TRBV19 to TRBJ2-7; 8 bases match TRBD1. J gave up 2 bases and V 5 bases, and 8 bases lay outside the gene matches. CDR3 length: 15 residues. Germline CDR1 and CDR2: LNHDA and SQIVND (reference sequence).